A selection of T cell receptor beta chains follows, all from one sample in a study of control samples from healthy donors and cancer patients. The repertoire was sequenced with immunoSEQ multiplex PCR; TCRdb's copy has only in-frame clones and lacks some. The data show tens of thousands of clones, 80% to 90% seen once. Specimen: PBMCs. All receptors derive from a woman in her fifties or sixties with head and neck cancer. Each CDR3 is given with its conserved first and last residue. Fields, in order: CDR3 length, J gene, D gene, clone size, V gene, CDR3 DNA, CDR3 protein. A D gene is named only where the DNA matches it firmly. Some rows mark clone size as missing; the rest say once, few, many or name a class of expanded clone.

16,TRBJ1-4,-,-,TRBV28,TGTGCCAGCAGTCAGAGATTCAGCGCAACTAATGAAAAACTGTTTTTT,CASSQRFSATNEKLFF
13,TRBJ2-1,-,-,TRBV27,TGTGCCAGCAGTTTACAGTCCTACAATGAGCAGTTCTTC,CASSLQSYNEQFF
15,TRBJ2-7,TRBD1,once,TRBV9,TGTGCCAGCAGCGTAGACTATGGACAGGGGTACGAGCAGTACTTC,CASSVDYGQGYEQYF
16,TRBJ2-3,TRBD2,few,TRBV30,TGTGCCTGGAGTATCGGGTTAGCGGGAGGGTCAGATACGCAGTATTTT,CAWSIGLAGGSDTQYF
15,TRBJ2-7,-,-,TRBV3-1/TRBV3-2,TGTGCCAGCAGCTCTCTAGGGAGGATTACTTACGAGCAGTACTTC,CASSSLGRITYEQYF
13,TRBJ2-3,-,-,TRBV4-1,TGCGCCAGCAGCCAAGGGTCTCGGTATACGCAGTATTTT,CASSQGSRYTQYF
12,TRBJ1-1,-,few,TRBV28,TGTGCCAGCAGTTTATTGACAGCACAAGCTTTCTTT,CASSLLTAQAFF
14,TRBJ2-7,TRBD1,once,TRBV6-4,TGTGCCAGCAGATTGACAGGGGACTCCTACGAGCAGTACTTC,CASRLTGDSYEQYF
13,TRBJ1-2,-,-,TRBV12-3/TRBV12-4,TGTGCCAGCAGGCGGGGGCCGGACTATGGCTACACCTTC,CASRRGPDYGYTF
15,TRBJ1-6,TRBD1,-,TRBV6-6,TGTGCCAGCAGTTACGCGGGACAGGGGCGGTCACCCCTCCACTTT,CASSYAGQGRSPLHF
11,TRBJ2-7,-,-,TRBV12-3/TRBV12-4,TGTGCCAGCATGAAGGATTACGAGCAGTACTTC,CASMKDYEQYF
12,TRBJ1-5,-,-,TRBV6-1,TGTGCCAGCAGTGAGTCCAATCAGCCCCAGCATTTT,CASSESNQPQHF
14,TRBJ2-3,-,once,TRBV5-1,TGCGCCAGCAGCTTGGGCAGGGGGGAAGATACGCAGTATTTT,CASSLGRGEDTQYF
14,TRBJ1-1,-,-,TRBV4-1,TGCGCCAGCAGGGGCGCTTTAAGGGGTACTGAAGCTTTCTTT,CASRGALRGTEAFF
15,TRBJ1-1,-,-,TRBV4-1,TGCGCCAGCAGCCAAGAGATACGGACCAACACTGAAGCTTTCTTT,CASSQEIRTNTEAFF
14,TRBJ2-5,TRBD2,-,TRBV7-9,TGTGCCAGCAGCTCCGGGACTAGGGAAGAGACCCAGTACTTC,CASSSGTREETQYF
14,TRBJ2-5,TRBD1,-,TRBV7-2,TGTGCCAGCAGCTATGGACAGGGAGGAGAGACCCAGTACTTC,CASSYGQGGETQYF
14,TRBJ1-1,-,-,TRBV9,TGTGCCAGCAGCGTAGGACAGAGGAACACTGAAGCTTTCTTT,CASSVGQRNTEAFF
15,TRBJ1-5,-,once,TRBV28,TGTGCCAGCAGTTTTCGGGGAAATAGCAATCAGCCCCAGCATTTT,CASSFRGNSNQPQHF
14,TRBJ1-5,-,once,TRBV28,TGTGCCAGCAGTCTTACCATTAGGAATCAGCCCCAGCATTTT,CASSLTIRNQPQHF
15,TRBJ1-3,-,-,TRBV7-2,TGTGCCAGCAGCTTCCGAGGGGTATCTGGAAACACCATATATTTT,CASSFRGVSGNTIYF
13,TRBJ1-1,-,-,TRBV6-4,TGTGCCAGCAGTGATAATGGGAACAGCGAAGCTTTCTTT,CASSDNGNSEAFF
17,TRBJ2-6,-,-,TRBV7-2,TGTGCCAGCAGCGCCTCCGGGACAACGTCCAGGGCCAACGTCCTGACTTTC,CASSASGTTSRANVLTF
16,TRBJ2-5,TRBD2,-,TRBV6-6,TGTGCCAGCAGTTACGGGACTACCGGTTTCGGGGAGACCCAGTACTTC,CASSYGTTGFGETQYF
14,TRBJ1-1,TRBD1,-,TRBV7-9,TGTGCCAGCAGCTTCCAGGGGGCGGGAACTGAAGCTTTCTTT,CASSFQGAGTEAFF
15,TRBJ2-7,TRBD1,-,TRBV7-9,TGTGCCAGCAGCCCATTAGGACAGGGGGAAACCGAGCAGTACTTC,CASSPLGQGETEQYF
16,TRBJ2-1,TRBD2,-,TRBV5-6,TGTGCCAGCAGCCCCTCCAGCGGGAGGGCCTACAATGAGCAGTTCTTC,CASSPSSGRAYNEQFF
13,TRBJ2-5,-,-,TRBV2,TGTGCCAGCCATATAGCGGCTCAAGAGACCCAGTACTTC,CASHIAAQETQYF
17,TRBJ1-6,-,-,TRBV6-1,TGTGCCAGCAGTGAAGCACTGGGGGGCGCTTATAATTCACCCCTCCACTTT,CASSEALGGAYNSPLHF
14,TRBJ2-5,-,-,TRBV5-1,TGCGCCAGCAGCTTGCTAGGGGTCCAAGAGACCCAGTACTTC,CASSLLGVQETQYF
13,TRBJ1-3,-,-,TRBV30,TGTGCCTGGAGTGTATTGAGTGGAAACACCATATATTTT,CAWSVLSGNTIYF
14,TRBJ2-7,TRBD2,-,TRBV6-2/TRBV6-3,TGTGCCAGCAGTTCCTTAGCGGGAGCGGGCGAGCAGTACTTC,CASSSLAGAGEQYF
12,TRBJ2-7,-,-,TRBV2,TGTGCCAGCAGTTTCCGGGCCCGTGAGCAGTACTTC,CASSFRAREQYF
14,TRBJ1-6,TRBD1,-,TRBV10-3,TGTGCCATCAGTGAGTCGGGACAGAATTCACCCCTCCACTTT,CAISESGQNSPLHF
15,TRBJ1-3,-,many,TRBV4-3,TGCGCCAGCAGCCGACAAACAGGGACTGGAAACACCATATATTTT,CASSRQTGTGNTIYF
15,TRBJ1-3,-,-,TRBV19,TGTGCCAGTAGTGCCGCCGGAGGCTCTGGAAACACCATATATTTT,CASSAAGGSGNTIYF
16,TRBJ2-2,TRBD2,few,TRBV4-1,TGCGCCAGCAGGGGGACTAGCGTTAGGGACACCGGGGAGCTGTTTTTT,CASRGTSVRDTGELFF
16,TRBJ2-2,TRBD1,-,TRBV2,TGTGCCAGCAGCCTGTTGGGGGACAGGTTCACCGGGGAGCTGTTTTTT,CASSLLGDRFTGELFF
13,TRBJ1-2,-,-,TRBV6-1,TGTGCCAGCAGTGAACACAGGGACTATGGCTACACCTTC,CASSEHRDYGYTF
16,TRBJ2-7,TRBD2,-,TRBV4-2,TGTGCCAGCAGCCAAGCCCCCGGGACTACCGCCTACGAGCAGTACTTC,CASSQAPGTTAYEQYF
15,TRBJ2-1,TRBD2,-,TRBV6-2/TRBV6-3,TGTGCCAGCAGCCTCCTAGCGGGAGGGTACAATGAGCAGTTCTTC,CASSLLAGGYNEQFF
14,TRBJ1-1,-,-,TRBV5-1,TGCGCCAGCAGCTTTGGGGGAGTCAACACTGAAGCTTTCTTT,CASSFGGVNTEAFF
16,TRBJ2-2,TRBD2,-,TRBV5-4,TGTGCCAGCAGCTCCCGGGGGGGGCAAGGAATCGGGGAGCTGTTTTTT,CASSSRGGQGIGELFF
14,TRBJ2-5,-,-,TRBV7-8,TGTGCCAGCAGCTTATTAGCGGAAAAAGAGACCCAGTACTTC,CASSLLAEKETQYF
15,TRBJ2-7,TRBD2,-,TRBV11-3,TGTGCCAGCAGCCAGGGAGGGGTTGACTCCTACGAGCAGTACTTC,CASSQGGVDSYEQYF
16,TRBJ2-3,TRBD2,-,TRBV9,TGTGCCAGCAGAGGGGAGAGGACTAGCGGGACGGATACGCAGTATTTT,CASRGERTSGTDTQYF
15,TRBJ1-2,-,-,TRBV11-2,TGTGCCAGTAGCAGCCTCCGGGGGCATCATAGGGGCTACACCTTC,CASSSLRGHHRGYTF
13,TRBJ1-5,TRBD1,-,TRBV29-1,TGCAGCGTCGAGGGACAGGGCGGCCAGCCCCAGCATTTT,CSVEGQGGQPQHF